This passage covers 28 T cell receptor beta chains from one sample sequenced in a study of T cells in localized non-small cell lung cancer. Here immunoSEQ multiplex PCR was the method, and the copy in TCRdb shows in-frame clones only, minus some. The profile shows under 2,000 clones, approximately 26% of them singletons. The source material was normal lung tissue next to the tumor, sampled before any cancer treatment. Source of these receptors: a female donor over 55 with stage II squamous cell lung carcinoma.

This clone was counted between two and nine times. CDR3 in DNA: TGTGCCTGGAGAGTAGGGGGACTCTTGAACACTGAAGCTTTCTTT. This sequence encodes CAWRVGGLLNTEAFF. The chain couples TRBV30 to TRBJ1-1, with D possibly being TRBD1 (6 bases). Looked up from germline, CDR1 is GTSNPN and CDR2 is SVGIG (reference sequence). V shed 3 bases and J shed 0 bases, with 14 bases lying between them. The CDR3 spans 15 residues.

In this sample, this clone turned up a few times. This chain links TRBV19 with TRBJ1-5, with 11 bases matching TRBD1. Germline CDR1 is LNHDA and CDR2 is SQIVND (reference sequence). The CDR3 runs to 16 residues. Trimming removed 6 bases from V and 5 bases from J; junction bases left unmatched: 9. DNA of the CDR3: TGTGCCAGTAGGACAACAGGACAGGGGGCCCATCAGCCCCAGCATTTT. Amino acid sequence: CASRTTGQGAHQPQHF.

This chain uses TRBV7-4 with TRBJ2-1, with D tentatively TRBD2 (6 bases). V was cut by 5 bases and J by 1 base, with 15 bases left in between. Germline V lookup: CDR1 SGHVT, CDR2 SQSDAQ. The CDR3 is 16 residues long. The CDR3 region is CASSPRQAGSYNEQFF. CDR3 coding DNA: TGTGCCAGCAGCCCCCGGCAAGCGGGTTCCTACAATGAGCAGTTCTTC.

V and J are TRBV6-8 and TRBJ1-2; D unresolved. The germline CDR1 and CDR2 sequences are MNHGY and SAAAGT. Trimming shortened V by 2 bases and J by 0 bases, and 16 bases separated the two germline ends. This CDR3 has 17 residues. The CDR3 DNA sequence: TGTGCCAGCAGTTACCAGTGGGGAGAGTCATCTAACTATGGCTACACCTTC. As protein: CASSYQWGESSNYGYTF.

The chain has TRBV13 and TRBJ1-4; D remains ambiguous. This CDR3 spans 15 amino acids. V lost 0 bases to trimming and J lost 4 bases, with 9 bases between them. CDR1 PRHDT and CDR2 FYEKMQ come from the germline V gene (reference sequence). The CDR3 DNA reads as TGTGCCAGCAGCTTAGGTTCGGCCCTTAATGAAAAACTGTTTTTT. Protein product: CASSLGSALNEKLFF.

A few counts support this clone. The chain carries TRBV28 and TRBJ2-5; TRBD1 matches 11 bases. Germline V CDR1 and CDR2: MDHEN, SYDVKM. The CDR3 extends over 17 amino acids. The V segment lost 3 bases and the J segment 4 bases; nucleotides outside the gene matches: 10. The CDR3 DNA sequence: TGTGCCAGCAGTTTCGGGACAGGGGGAGGTATTGGAGAGACCCAGTACTTC. Amino acid sequence: CASSFGTGGGIGETQYF.

This clone was seen a handful of times. The V and J genes are TRBV1 and TRBJ2-5; no check of the table's D call, TRBD1, against the DNA was made. TRBV1 has pseudogene status. The CDR3 is made up of 13 amino acids. The CDR3 protein is CASSQGSGMAQYF. The CDR3, as DNA: TGCGCCAGCAGCCAAGGATCAGGGATGGCCCAGTACTTC.

J is TRBJ2-1 and V is TRBV28; D is undetermined. Germline V CDR1 and CDR2: MDHEN, SYDVKM. CDR3 length: 15 amino acids. Trimming removed 2 bases at V and 3 bases at J, with 11 bases between. The CDR3 nucleotides are TGTGCCAGCAGTTTAAGAGGTTACGACTACAATGAGCAGTTCTTC. As protein: CASSLRGYDYNEQFF.

This clone occurred a few times. This chain joins TRBV9 and TRBJ1-2; D possibly corresponds to TRBD1 (5 bases). The CDR3 has 13 amino acids. Per germline, CDR1 SGDLS and CDR2 YYNGEE. The ends were cut back, 5 bases at V and 8 bases at J, with 16 bases in the middle. The CDR3 region is CASSEQGQGGYTF. In DNA, the CDR3 is TGTGCCAGCAGTGAGCAGGGCCAAGGAGGCTACACCTTC.

In this sample, this clone turned up a few times. The chain combines TRBV6-8 with TRBJ2-7, with TRBD1 matching 7 bases. The CDR3 loop spans 15 amino acids. Germline values: CDR1 MNHGY, CDR2 SAAAGT. Trimming removed 5 bases from V and 2 bases from J; junction bases left unmatched: 9. The CDR3 sequence is CASSPRDSRTYEQYV. The DNA of the CDR3 is TGTGCCAGCAGTCCCCGGGACAGCCGAACCTACGAGCAGTACGTC.

This clone was counted a few times. The J gene is TRBJ1-5, the V gene TRBV11-3; no clear D gene. Trimming removed 3 bases at V and 6 bases at J, with 18 bases between. CDR1 SGHNT and CDR2 YENEEA come from the germline V gene. The CDR3 sequence is 16 residues long. CDR3 nucleotide sequence: TGTGCCAGCAGCTTCTTTTATTTAACCGGCGGTCAGCCCCAGCATTTT. This translates into CASSFFYLTGGQPQHF.

The rearrangement uses TRBV29-1 and TRBJ2-1, with D possibly called TRBD1 or TRBD2 (6 bases each). Trimming stripped 1 base from V and 4 bases from J, with 11 bases between. This CDR3 is 14 amino acids long. The germline CDR1 and CDR2 sequences are SQVTM and ANQGSEA. CDR3 nucleotides: TGCAGCGTTGAAGGCGGGGACATATACAATGAGCAGTTCTTC. This encodes CSVEGGDIYNEQFF.

This sequence joins TRBV5-1 and TRBJ2-5, with D possibly TRBD2 on 6 matching bases. Germline values: CDR1 SGHRS, CDR2 YFSETQ. The V end was cut by 0 bases, the J end by 4 bases, with 13 bases between. This CDR3 has 15 residues. Written as DNA, the CDR3 is TGCGCCAGCAGCTTGGGTACGGGAGACGGAGAGACCCAGTACTTC. Translating it yields CASSLGTGDGETQYF.

The table lists this clone with a few counts. This chain connects TRBV11-3 to TRBJ1-1, with D tentatively TRBD1 (5 bases). The CDR3 spans 16 residues. The V and J ends lost 5 bases and 3 bases respectively, with 19 bases between them. CDR1 SGHNT and CDR2 YENEEA come from the germline V gene. Here the CDR3 reads CASSRGSQGRDTEAFF. The CDR3 coding sequence is TGTGCCAGCAGCCGGGGCAGCCAAGGGAGGGACACTGAAGCTTTCTTT.

As DNA, the CDR3 is TGCAGCATCGGGACTAGCGGACTCACAGATACGCAGTATTTT. Amino acid sequence: CSIGTSGLTDTQYF. The chain uses TRBV29-1 and TRBJ2-3; 11 positions agree with TRBD2. This CDR3 comprises 14 residues. The V gene's germline CDR1 is SQVTM and CDR2 ANQGSEA. The ends lost 8 bases at V and 2 bases at J; junction bases unmatched: 6.

This sequence joins TRBV19 and TRBJ2-7; D may be TRBD1 or TRBD2 (5 bases each). The CDR3 has 15 residues. Germline-derived CDR1 and CDR2 are LNHDA and SQIVND (reference sequence). V lost 5 bases and J lost 6, with 20 bases in between. Here the CDR3 reads CASSASTSGPSEQYV. The CDR3 DNA is TGTGCCAGTAGTGCCTCGACCTCGGGACCGTCCGAGCAGTACGTC.

This clone has a handful of counts. The chain employs TRBV5-1 and TRBJ1-2; 7 nucleotides match TRBD1. Trimming removed 4 bases from V and 3 bases from J; junction bases left unmatched: 9. Looked up from germline, CDR1 is SGHRS and CDR2 is YFSETQ. The CDR3 is 15 amino acids. CDR3 in amino acids: CASSPTDRFYYGYTF. DNA for the CDR3: TGCGCCAGCAGCCCGACGGACAGGTTTTACTATGGCTACACCTTC.

This clone was counted between two and nine times. J is TRBJ1-5 and V is TRBV6-8; no firm D call. The CDR3 covers 12 residues. Deletions cut 7 bases from V and 5 bases from J, with 9 bases between. The germline V gene encodes CDR1 MNHGY and CDR2 SAAAGT. The CDR3 here is CASNGGDQPQHF. The CDR3 DNA follows: TGTGCCAGCAACGGCGGGGATCAGCCCCAGCATTTT.

This chain joins TRBV19 and TRBJ2-5; TRBD1 or TRBD2 may be the D gene (5 bases each). Between the trimmed V and J ends, which lost 3 bases and 5 bases, there was a span of 10 bases. The germline CDR1 and CDR2 sequences are LNHDA and SQIVND (reference sequence). The CDR3 is 13 amino acids. The CDR3 spells CASSIAGAETQYF. The CDR3 region has the DNA TGTGCCAGTAGTATCGCCGGGGCGGAGACCCAGTACTTC.

The chain carries TRBV5-1 and TRBJ1-2; D is ambiguous. Germline values: CDR1 SGHRS, CDR2 YFSETQ. CDR3 length: 18 amino acids. V was pared by 0 bases and J by 3 bases, with 21 bases between. The CDR3 coding sequence is TGCGCCAGCAGCTTGGGTCAATTGGCGGGGAGGATCGACTATGGCTACACCTTC. This gives the protein CASSLGQLAGRIDYGYTF.

The CDR3 sequence: CASSPLTGETQYF. The CDR3 nucleotides are TGTGCCAGCTCACCCCTAACTGGAGAGACCCAGTACTTC. The chain is built from TRBV18 and TRBJ2-5; D ambiguous. CDR3 length equals 13 residues. CDR1 and CDR2 from the germline V gene are KGHSH and LQKENI. V lost 3 bases, J lost 4 bases, and 9 bases lay in between.

This clone was seen only a few times. The chain uses TRBV28 and TRBJ1-1; D gene unclear. CDR1 is MDHEN, CDR2 SYDVKM, per germline. V lost 3 bases, J lost 1 base, and 12 bases lay in between. This CDR3 region has 15 residues. The CDR3 sequence is CASSFFFRANTEAFF. The CDR3, as DNA: TGTGCCAGCAGTTTCTTTTTCCGGGCGAACACTGAAGCTTTCTTT.

In this sample, this clone turned up a few times. CDR3 in DNA: TGTGCCAGTAGTAGGGGCTCCAGGGGGCCGGACACTGAAGCTTTCTTT. Protein: CASSRGSRGPDTEAFF. The genes are TRBV19 and TRBJ1-1; TRBD1 agrees at 8 bases. This CDR3 is built from 16 residues. The V segment lost 4 bases and the J segment 3 bases; nucleotides outside the gene matches: 10. The V gene's germline CDR1 is LNHDA and CDR2 SQIVND (reference sequence).

This clone was counted between two and nine times. CDR3 DNA: TGTGCCAGCAGCGTAGCCGGGGGGAACGAGCAGTACTTC. It translates to CASSVAGGNEQYF. V and J are TRBV9 and TRBJ2-7; the match to TRBD2 covers 7 bases. J gave up 5 bases and V 0 bases, and 2 bases lay outside the gene matches. There are 13 residues in the CDR3. Germline-derived CDR1 and CDR2 are SGDLS and YYNGEE.

V usage is TRBV29-1 and J usage is TRBJ2-1; D is tentatively TRBD1 or TRBD2 (5 bases each). CDR1 is SQVTM and CDR2 is ANQGSEA in the germline V gene. Deletions cut 7 bases from V and 5 bases from J, with 15 bases between. There are 13 residues in the CDR3. CDR3: CSAFRDLNNEQFF. The CDR3 nucleotides are TGCAGCGCATTCAGGGACCTGAACAATGAGCAGTTCTTC.

In its sample, this clone was seen a few times. V gene TRBV11-3 combines with J gene TRBJ1-2; TRBD1 agrees at 7 bases. The CDR3 consists of 15 residues. The V gene end was trimmed by 6 bases and the J gene end by 4 bases; junction bases not matched to a gene: 11. In germline, CDR1 is SGHNT, CDR2 YENEEA. CDR3 residues: CASSFRQGLSYGYTF. CDR3 coding DNA: TGTGCCAGCAGTTTTAGACAGGGTCTGTCCTATGGCTACACCTTC.

The chain recombines TRBV1 with TRBJ2-7. TRBV1 is a pseudogene segment. This CDR3 comprises 13 residues. CDR3 nucleotides: TGCGCCAGCAGCCAAGTTTCCGGGGGCGCGCAGTACGTC. Amino acid sequence: CASSQVSGGAQYV.

The chain employs TRBV9 and TRBJ2-3, with a possible D match to TRBD2 (6 bases). Germline lookup yields CDR1 SGDLS and CDR2 YYNGEE. The germline V and J ends were trimmed by 0 bases and 7 bases, with 12 bases remaining between them. This CDR3 has 14 residues. In DNA form, the CDR3 reads TGTGCCAGCAGCGTAGGGCAGGGAGGATATACGCAGTATTTT. Amino acid sequence: CASSVGQGGYTQYF.